One sample yielded the 17 T cell receptor beta chains listed below, sequenced in a study of T cell responses to AZD1222 COVID-19 vaccine. TCRdb's copy holds only in-frame clones and misses some; the assay was immunoSEQ multiplex PCR. This sample has about 93,000 clones, with around 90% found just once. The specimen comprised peripheral blood, sampled on day 0 of AZD1222 vaccination. Receptor source: an adult in good health.

J is TRBJ2-7 and V is TRBV28, with D possibly matching TRBD2 (6 bases). The CDR3 runs to 13 residues. V lost 7 bases and J lost 7, with 17 bases in between. CDR1 and CDR2 from the germline V gene are MDHEN and SYDVKM. The CDR3 DNA is TGTGCCAGCAAGGGACTTGCCGTTAGAGAGCAGTACTTC. It codes for CASKGLAVREQYF.

This clone has only one observation. The V call is TRBV4-2, the J call TRBJ2-1; 8 bases are a match to TRBD2. Germline loops: CDR1 LGHNA, CDR2 YNFKEQ. The junction had 14 bases not matched to a gene; V was cut back by 8 bases and J by 8 bases. There are 15 residues in the CDR3. CDR3 coding DNA: TGTGCCAGCGGCTCAAGCGGGAGTCGGGCGGATGAGCAGTTCTTC. Encoded protein: CASGSSGSRADEQFF.

The chain links TRBV12-5 to TRBJ1-3, with D perhaps matching TRBD1 (5 bases). Germline loops: CDR1 LGHNT, CDR2 FRNRAP. There are 20 residues in the CDR3. Between the trimmed V and J ends, which lost 0 bases and 0 bases, there was a span of 21 bases. CDR3 nucleotide sequence: TGTGCTAGTGGTTTGGTCCGGGGGACGGCTATTGAACCCTCTGGAAACACCATATATTTT. Its translation: CASGLVRGTAIEPSGNTIYF.

V gene TRBV7-9 combines with J gene TRBJ1-2, with D perhaps matching TRBD1 (6 bases). The CDR3 is 17 amino acids. CDR1 is SEHNR and CDR2 is FQNEAQ in the germline V gene (reference sequence). V was shortened by 5 bases and J by 1 base, with 20 bases between the two germline ends. CDR3 amino acids: CASSGYTGLTLNYGYTF. Here the CDR3 DNA reads TGTGCCAGCAGCGGGTATACAGGGTTGACGCTTAACTATGGCTACACCTTC.

The gene calls are TRBV30 and TRBJ1-1; 9 bases fit TRBD1. J was trimmed by 0 bases and V by 5 bases; bases with no gene match: 1. Germline V gene lookup returns CDR1 GTSNPN and CDR2 SVGIG (reference sequence). CDR3 size: 13 residues. CDR3 region: CAWGTGLNTEAFF. The CDR3 DNA sequence: TGTGCCTGGGGGACAGGGTTGAACACTGAAGCTTTCTTT.

The V gene is TRBV5-1, the J gene TRBJ2-1; D is possibly TRBD2 (5 bases). V gave up 0 bases and J gave up 8 bases, with 21 bases separating them. The CDR3 has 17 residues. Germline CDR1 is SGHRS and CDR2 is YFSETQ. As DNA, the CDR3 is TGCGCCAGCAGCTTGGCGTCAATAACGGGATCAGCGGATGAGCAGTTCTTC. Amino acid sequence: CASSLASITGSADEQFF.

V is TRBV6-1 and J is TRBJ1-6; 10 bases map to TRBD1. CDR3 length: 15 amino acids. V trimming: 3 bases; J trimming: 10 bases; junction bases outside the gene matches: 6. Germline V gives CDR1 MNHNS, CDR2 SASEGT. CDR3: CASSDPGQGYSPLHF. The CDR3 nucleotides are TGTGCCAGCAGTGACCCGGGACAGGGGTACTCACCCCTCCACTTT.

This chain joins TRBV4-2 and TRBJ2-2, with TRBD2 as a possible D gene (6 bases). The length of the CDR3 is 16 residues. Trimming pared 4 bases from V and 4 bases from J, leaving 16 bases between. Germline lookup yields CDR1 LGHNA and CDR2 YNFKEQ. The CDR3 loop is CASSRRGGTSTGELFF. CDR3 in DNA: TGTGCCAGCAGCCGCCGTGGAGGGACCAGCACCGGGGAGCTGTTTTTT.

The gene calls are TRBV16 and TRBJ1-4; no definite D call. From germline, CDR1 is KGHSY and CDR2 FQNENV. V lost 2 bases, J lost 7 bases, and 5 bases lay in between. The CDR3 loop spans 12 amino acids. The CDR3 DNA reads as TGTGCCAGCAGCCAACTCCCTGAAAAACTGTTTTTT. Encoded protein: CASSQLPEKLFF.

The chain has TRBV19 and TRBJ2-1; D is unclear. The germline V gene has CDR1 LNHDA and CDR2 SQIVND (reference sequence). V was clipped by 3 bases and J by 8 bases, with 17 bases between them. CDR3 length: 15 residues. In DNA form, the CDR3 reads TGTGCCAGTAGTATGGCTGAACTTACAATAGATGAGCAGTTCTTC. Its protein is CASSMAELTIDEQFF.

The chain carries TRBV3-1 (or the pseudogene TRBV3-2) and TRBJ2-7; tentatively, D is TRBD1 or TRBD2 (6 bases each). Germline loops: CDR1 LGHDT, CDR2 YNNKEL (reference sequence). V dropped 0 bases and J dropped 5 bases, with 11 bases sitting between them. The CDR3 runs 14 residues. The CDR3 is CASSQEGGRNEQYF. The CDR3 bases are TGTGCCAGCAGCCAAGAAGGGGGGAGAAACGAGCAGTACTTC.

The table lists this clone with many counts. This chain links TRBV7-2 with TRBJ2-5, with D tentatively TRBD1 or TRBD2 (5 bases each). The germline V and J ends were trimmed by 1 base and 5 bases, with 14 bases remaining between them. Germline V gene lookup returns CDR1 SGHTA and CDR2 FQGNSA. There are 15 residues in the CDR3. Written as DNA, the CDR3 is TGTGCCAGCAGCTTAGTCCAGGGTTGGGGGGAGACCCAGTACTTC. It yields the protein CASSLVQGWGETQYF.

The chain has TRBV5-5 and TRBJ1-5; the match to TRBD1 covers 7 bases. The germline CDR1 and CDR2 sequences are SGHKS and YYEKEE (reference sequence). This CDR3 is 16 amino acids long. Germline trimming cut 4 bases from V and 3 bases from J; bases unmatched to any gene: 10. DNA for the CDR3: TGTGCCAGCAGCCCACGAGGACAGGAGGCCAATCAGCCCCAGCATTTT. Translating gives CASSPRGQEANQPQHF.

The J gene is TRBJ2-7, the V gene TRBV5-1, with 7 bases fitting TRBD2. Germline V gene lookup returns CDR1 SGHRS and CDR2 YFSETQ. V trimming: 0 bases; J trimming: 4 bases; junction bases outside the gene matches: 4. This CDR3 is built from 14 residues. The CDR3 reads CASSLVASGYEQYF. The CDR3 region has the DNA TGCGCCAGCAGCTTGGTCGCTAGCGGATACGAGCAGTACTTC.

V gene TRBV6-5 combines with J gene TRBJ1-5, with TRBD1 matching over 9 bases. Trimming took 5 bases from V and 1 from J; bases not matched to a gene: 3. In germline, CDR1 is MNHEY, CDR2 SVGAGI. The length of the CDR3 is 15 residues. This CDR3 reads CASSRQGGSNQPQHF. The CDR3 coding sequence is TGTGCCAGCAGTCGACAGGGGGGCAGCAATCAGCCCCAGCATTTT.

This chain links TRBV6-5 with TRBJ2-6; D is possibly TRBD1 (6 bases). The germline V gene encodes CDR1 MNHEY and CDR2 SVGAGI. The CDR3 extends over 15 amino acids. V lost 6 bases, J lost 0 bases, and 9 bases lay in between. The CDR3 DNA is TGTGCCAGCAGCAAGGACAGCTCTGGGGCCAACGTCCTGACTTTC. Translating it yields CASSKDSSGANVLTF.

The gene calls are TRBV5-5 and TRBJ2-1; 9 bases agree with TRBD1. The J segment lost 9 bases and the V segment lost 4 bases, leaving 14 bases of the junction unmatched. The CDR3 length is 16 residues. Germline lookup yields CDR1 SGHKS and CDR2 YYEKEE (reference sequence). CDR3 residues: CASSPGTGTLRSEQFF. The CDR3 nucleotides read TGTGCCAGCAGCCCAGGGACAGGGACATTGCGGAGTGAGCAGTTCTTC. Full variable domain (outside the CDR3, taken from reference TRBV5-5 and TRBJ2-1): DAGVTQSPTHLIKTRGQQVTLRCSPISGHKSVSWYQQVLGQGPQFIFQYYEKEERGRGNFPDRFSARQFPNYSSELNVNALLLGDSALYLCASSPGTGTLRSEQFFGPGTRLTVL.